Shown below are 24 T cell receptor beta chains from a single sample sequenced in a study of OX40 agonist ivuxolimab in advanced cancers. Clones were read by immunoSEQ multiplex PCR, and TCRdb kept only the in-frame ones, dropping some. The top ten clones hold about 10% of a sample with more than 65,000 clones, 90% of them seen once. Specimen: CD4+ or CD8+ T cells sorted from blood, collected in a trial of the OX40 agonist ivuxolimab. These receptors all stem from an adult with an advanced solid tumor such as melanoma, head and neck, liver or kidney cancer.

The chain links TRBV10-1 to TRBJ1-2; D is undetermined. Germline CDR1 is WNHNN and CDR2 is SYGVQD (reference sequence). V lost 4 bases and J 6 bases, leaving 12 bases between the germline ends. The CDR3 spans 13 residues. CDR3 amino acids: CASSVWGWDGYTF. CDR3 bases: TGCGCCAGCAGTGTTTGGGGTTGGGATGGCTACACCTTC.

V usage is TRBV27 and J usage is TRBJ1-1; the D gene is possibly TRBD1 (6 bases). The V end lost 8 bases, the J end lost 2 bases, and 15 bases lay between the germline ends. CDR3 length: 14 residues. Germline values: CDR1 MNHEY, CDR2 SMNVEV (reference sequence). The DNA of the CDR3 is TGTGCCAGCTTGGGGAGGGGGGGTAACACTGAAGCTTTCTTT. Its translation is CASLGRGGNTEAFF.

J is TRBJ1-2 and V is TRBV5-1, with no clear D. There are 12 residues in the CDR3. Trimming shortened V by 4 bases and J by 5 bases, and 9 bases separated the two germline ends. The V gene's germline CDR1 is SGHRS and CDR2 YFSETQ. This CDR3 reads CASSPNTYGYTF. The CDR3 bases are TGCGCCAGCAGCCCGAACACTTATGGCTACACCTTC. Full variable domain (outside the CDR3, taken from reference TRBV5-1 and TRBJ1-2): KAGVTQTPRYLIKTRGQQVTLSCSPISGHRSVSWYQQTPGQGLQFLFEYFSETQRNKGNFPGRFSGRQFSNSRSEMNVSTLELGDSALYLCASSPNTYGYTFGSGTRLTVV.

Turning to this clone: Its ends do not fully match the called genes, so a read error is possible. This chain connects TRBV28 to TRBJ2-5; perhaps TRBD1 as D (6 bases). Germline values: CDR1 MDHEN, CDR2 SYDVKM. The CDR3 spans 13 residues. The CDR3: CASTLGGSETQYF. The CDR3 DNA is TGTGCCAGCACTTTAGGGGGTTCGGAGACCCAGTACTTC. The whole variable domain, remainder taken from reference TRBV28 and TRBJ2-5, is DVKVTQSSRYLVKRTGEKVFLECVQDMDHENMFWYRQDPGLGLRLIYFSYDVKMKEKGDIPEGYSVSREKKERFSLILESASTNQTSMYLCASTLGGSETQYFGPGTRLLVL.

V is TRBV15 and J is TRBJ2-1; 10 bases fit TRBD2. The CDR3 has 17 amino acids. V lost 0 bases and J lost 7; bases outside the gene matches: 9. Germline loops: CDR1 LNHNV, CDR2 YYDKDF (reference sequence). CDR3 DNA: TGTGCCACCAGCAGAGAGGAGGGGCTAGCGGGAGCTAATGAGCAGTTCTTC. Translating it yields CATSREEGLAGANEQFF. Using reference TRBV15 and TRBJ2-1 for the parts outside the CDR3, the full variable domain is DAMVIQNPRYQVTQFGKPVTLSCSQTLNHNVMYWYQQKSSQAPKLLFHYYDKDFNNEADTPDNFQSRRPNTSFCFLDIRSPGLGDTAMYLCATSREEGLAGANEQFFGPGTRLTVL.

The chain couples TRBV10-1 to TRBJ2-3; perhaps TRBD2 as D (5 bases). This CDR3 comprises 15 residues. Germline CDR1 is WNHNN and CDR2 is SYGVQD (reference sequence). V shed 6 bases and J shed 4 bases, with 17 bases lying between them. The CDR3 DNA sequence: TGCGCCAGCAGCCTTGGTGGGAGCCCCTCAGATACGCAGTATTTT. It specifies CASSLGGSPSDTQYF.

This sequence joins TRBV11-2 and TRBJ2-1; D unclear. This CDR3 contains 13 residues. The germline gives CDR1 SGHAT, CDR2 FQNNGV. V shed 3 bases and J shed 3 bases, with 6 bases lying between them. CDR3 bases: TGTGCCAGCAGCTTGGACGGCTACAATGAGCAGTTCTTC. It is translated as CASSLDGYNEQFF.

This clone was observed a single time. This sequence joins TRBV19 and TRBJ2-2; D ambiguous. V lost 9 bases and J lost 4, with 9 bases in between. This CDR3 spans 12 amino acids. CDR1 is LNHDA, CDR2 SQIVND, per germline (reference sequence). The CDR3 DNA reads TGTGCCAGCCCGGACCGCACCGGGGAGCTGTTTTTT. Translation: CASPDRTGELFF. The variable domain in full, with the rest retrieved from reference TRBV19 and TRBJ2-2, is DGGITQSPKYLFRKEGQNVTLSCEQNLNHDAMYWYRQDPGQGLRLIYYSQIVNDFQKGDIAEGYSVSREKKESFPLTVTSAQKNPTAFYLCASPDRTGELFFGEGSRLTVL.

V gene TRBV5-1 combines with J gene TRBJ2-3; 9 nucleotides agree with TRBD2. The CDR3 is 14 residues long. Germline V gene data show CDR1 as SGHRS and CDR2 as YFSETQ. V shed 3 bases and J 6 bases; nucleotides not matched to a gene: 5. The CDR3 bases are TGCGCCAGCAGCTGGACTAGCGAGAGCGATACGCAGTATTTT. This codes for CASSWTSESDTQYF. Full variable domain (remainder filled in from reference TRBV5-1 and TRBJ2-3): KAGVTQTPRYLIKTRGQQVTLSCSPISGHRSVSWYQQTPGQGLQFLFEYFSETQRNKGNFPGRFSGRQFSNSRSEMNVSTLELGDSALYLCASSWTSESDTQYFGPGTRLTVL.

The chain employs TRBV7-2 and TRBJ2-5; D is uncertain. Germline CDR1 is SGHTA and CDR2 is FQGNSA. The V and J ends lost 5 bases and 0 bases respectively, with 10 bases between them. The CDR3 extends over 14 amino acids. In DNA form, the CDR3 reads TGTGCCAGCAGCCATCAGGTGGACCAAGAGACCCAGTACTTC. Amino acid sequence: CASSHQVDQETQYF.

This rearrangement joins TRBV4-2 to TRBJ2-1; 10 bases are a match to TRBD2. V shed 0 bases and J 4 bases; nucleotides not matched to a gene: 3. Germline CDR1 and CDR2: LGHNA and YNFKEQ. The CDR3 spans 16 residues. In DNA form, the CDR3 reads TGTGCCAGCAGCCAAGATTTAGCGGGAGGTTACAATGAGCAGTTCTTC. This gives the protein CASSQDLAGGYNEQFF.

The gene calls are TRBV4-2 and TRBJ2-7; possibly TRBD1 for D (6 bases). In germline, CDR1 is LGHNA, CDR2 YNFKEQ. V was trimmed by 0 bases and J by 2 bases, leaving 8 bases between them. The CDR3 consists of 14 residues. The CDR3 DNA follows: TGTGCCAGCAGCCAAGAATACAGGGCCTACGAGCAGTACTTC. This gives the protein CASSQEYRAYEQYF.

The chain employs TRBV28 and TRBJ2-5, with 8 bases fitting TRBD2. V lost 2 bases, J lost 10 bases, and 12 bases stayed unmatched. There are 15 residues in the CDR3. Germline V gene sequence: CDR1 MDHEN, CDR2 SYDVKM. The chain's CDR3 is CASSLTSGNVGGQYF. CDR3 in DNA: TGTGCCAGCAGTTTAACTAGCGGAAACGTTGGCGGCCAGTACTTC.

The CDR3 DNA reads as TGTGCCAGCAGTTCCGGTCTCAACACTGAAGCTTTCTTT. It specifies CASSSGLNTEAFF. The chain combines TRBV6-6 with TRBJ1-1; D gene ambiguous. The CDR3 spans 13 residues. CDR1 and CDR2 (germline): MNHNY, SVGAGI (reference sequence). V lost 4 bases and J lost 2, with 8 bases in between.

The rearrangement links TRBV5-4 to TRBJ2-3, with 9 bases lining up with TRBD2. J was trimmed by 6 bases and V by 3 bases; bases with no gene match: 11. Looked up from germline, CDR1 is SGHNT and CDR2 is YYREEE (reference sequence). The CDR3 covers 16 residues. The CDR3 sequence is CASSYGGSGSPDTQYF. The CDR3 nucleotides read TGTGCCAGCAGCTATGGGGGTAGCGGGAGCCCCGATACGCAGTATTTT. The full variable domain, completed using reference TRBV5-4 and TRBJ2-3, is ETGVTQSPTHLIKTRGQQVTLRCSSQSGHNTVSWYQQALGQGPQFIFQYYREEENGRGNFPPRFSGLQFPNYSSELNVNALELDDSALYLCASSYGGSGSPDTQYFGPGTRLTVL.

The chain joins TRBV11-3 to TRBJ2-6, with D perhaps being TRBD1 or TRBD2 (5 bases each). This CDR3 is 16 amino acids long. V shed 3 bases and J shed 3 bases, with 12 bases lying between them. CDR1 SGHNT and CDR2 YENEEA come from the germline V gene. CDR3 DNA: TGTGCCAGCAGCTTGGGGGTTGGGCGTGGGGCCAACGTCCTGACTTTC. This codes for CASSLGVGRGANVLTF. Together with reference TRBV11-3 and TRBJ2-6, the CDR3 gives the full variable domain: EAGVVQSPRYKIIEKKQPVAFWCNPISGHNTLYWYLQNLGQGPELLIRYENEEAVDDSQLPKDRFSAERLKGVDSTLKIQPAELGDSAVYLCASSLGVGRGANVLTFGAGSRLTVL.

This chain joins TRBV7-2 and TRBJ1-3; D gene ambiguous. Trimming removed 4 bases at V and 1 base at J, with 20 bases between. Germline assignment: CDR1 SGHTA and CDR2 FQGNSA. The CDR3 has 18 amino acids. Here the CDR3 reads CASSSKAPTRTSGNTIYF. CDR3 DNA sequence: TGTGCCAGCAGCTCCAAGGCACCGACTCGGACGTCTGGAAACACCATATATTTT.

The chain recombines TRBV2 with TRBJ1-5; D is ambiguous. CDR1 and CDR2 from the germline V gene are SNHLY and FYNNEI. This CDR3 region has 14 residues. The germline V and J ends were trimmed by 2 bases and 4 bases, with 9 bases remaining between them. CDR3: CASSELQLNQPQHF. For the CDR3, the DNA is TGTGCCAGCAGTGAATTACAGTTGAATCAGCCCCAGCATTTT.

The CDR3 coding sequence is TGTGCCAGTAGCCTCGACCGACAGCAGTTCTATGGCTACACCTTC. Its translation is CASSLDRQQFYGYTF. V usage is TRBV19 and J usage is TRBJ1-2; D possibly corresponds to TRBD1 (5 bases). The germline gives CDR1 LNHDA, CDR2 SQIVND (reference sequence). V lost 6 bases and J 4 bases, leaving 18 bases between the germline ends. This CDR3 is built from 15 residues.

V usage is TRBV6-5 and J usage is TRBJ1-4, with D unclear. The CDR3 runs to 12 residues. Germline CDR1 MNHEY, CDR2 SVGAGI. V was clipped by 7 bases and J by 8 bases, with 11 bases between them. In DNA, the CDR3 is TGTGCCAGCAAAGGTGACGTCGAAAAACTGTTTTTT. It specifies CASKGDVEKLFF.

This clone was counted a few times. This rearrangement joins TRBV7-3 to TRBJ2-7, with 9 positions matching TRBD1. Germline V gene sequence: CDR1 SGHTA, CDR2 FQGTGA. Trimming cost V 5 bases and J 5 bases; bases outside gene matches: 10. The CDR3 totals 15 residues. For the CDR3, the DNA is TGTGCCAGCAGCCCCGGGACAGGGCTCTTCGACGAGCAGTACTTC. Translation: CASSPGTGLFDEQYF. The full variable domain, completed using reference TRBV7-3 and TRBJ2-7, is GAGVSQTPSNKVTEKGKYVELRCDPISGHTALYWYRQSLGQGPEFLIYFQGTGAADDSGLPNDRFFAVRPEGSVSTLKIQRTERGDSAVYLCASSPGTGLFDEQYFGPGTRLTVT.

The chain is built from TRBV18 and TRBJ2-1; D is uncertain. V lost 1 base, J lost 1 base, and 5 bases lay in between. CDR1 and CDR2 (germline): KGHSH, LQKENI. CDR3 length: 14 residues. CDR3 DNA: TGTGCCAGCTCACCACAGGGATCCTACAATGAGCAGTTCTTC. Its translation is CASSPQGSYNEQFF.

CDR3 nucleotides: TGTGCCAGCTCACACGGGACAGGGTCGGATGAGCAGTTCTTC. Amino acids: CASSHGTGSDEQFF. The V call is TRBV18, the J call TRBJ2-1; 9 nucleotides align to TRBD1. The trim removed 4 bases at V and 8 bases at J, leaving 6 bases unmatched. In germline, CDR1 is KGHSH, CDR2 LQKENI. The CDR3 consists of 14 residues. The whole variable domain, filled in from reference TRBV18 and TRBJ2-1, reads NAGVMQNPRHLVRRRGQEARLRCSPMKGHSHVYWYRQLPEEGLKFMVYLQKENIIDESGMPKERFSAEFPKEGPSILRIQQVVRGDSAAYFCASSHGTGSDEQFFGPGTRLTVL.

This clone was recorded once. V is TRBV7-2 and J is TRBJ2-7; TRBD2 matches 13 bases. CDR1 and CDR2 (germline): SGHTA, FQGNSA. Trimming took 5 bases from V and 6 from J; bases not matched to a gene: 4. The CDR3 length is 14 residues. CDR3 nucleotide sequence: TGTGCCAGCAGCACTAGCGGGAGGGCCGGCGAGCAGTACTTC. It codes for CASSTSGRAGEQYF.